The 29 T cell receptor beta chains listed next were all sequenced from one sample in a study of OX40 agonist ivuxolimab in advanced cancers. TCRdb keeps only in-frame clones here, not all; method: immunoSEQ multiplex PCR. The data hold around 35,000 clones, with about 92% observed a single time. Sequences were derived from CD4+ or CD8+ T cells sorted from blood, sampled in a trial of the OX40 agonist ivuxolimab. These TCRs come from an adult with an advanced solid tumor such as melanoma, head and neck, liver or kidney cancer.

The chain employs TRBV5-8 and TRBJ2-5; TRBD2 is a possible D gene (6 bases). Near its end, the DNA agrees better with TRBJ2-7, so the J call may be wrong. This CDR3 is built from 15 residues. Per the germline V gene, CDR1 is SGHTS and CDR2 is YDEGEE. Written as DNA, the CDR3 is TGTGCCAGCAGTTGGGGGGTCGGCCACTCCTACGAGCAGTACTTC. It yields the protein CASSWGVGHSYEQYF.

The chain recombines TRBV6-5 with TRBJ2-7; D possibly corresponds to TRBD2 (5 bases). There are 15 residues in the CDR3. V was shortened by 2 bases and J by 2 bases, with 13 bases between the two germline ends. In germline, CDR1 is MNHEY, CDR2 SVGAGI. In nucleotides, the CDR3 is TGTGCCAGCAGTTACGAGGGCCTTGGGACCTACGAGCAGTACTTC. Protein: CASSYEGLGTYEQYF.

V is TRBV9 and J is TRBJ2-7; 10 bases map to TRBD1. CDR1 is SGDLS and CDR2 is YYNGEE in the germline V gene. V dropped 3 bases and J dropped 2; count of bases not matched to a gene: 2. The CDR3 has 14 residues. The CDR3 loop reads CASSAGQGTYEQYF. The CDR3 region has the DNA TGTGCCAGCAGCGCGGGACAGGGGACCTACGAGCAGTACTTC.

The chain has TRBV6-5 and TRBJ2-1; TRBD1 might be the D (5 bases). Trimming shortened V by 4 bases and J by 4 bases, and 11 bases separated the two germline ends. CDR1 MNHEY and CDR2 SVGAGI come from the germline V gene. The CDR3 contains 14 residues. DNA of the CDR3: TGTGCCAGCAGTTTCCGACAGCAATACAATGAGCAGTTCTTC. Its protein product is CASSFRQQYNEQFF.

The CDR3 region has the DNA TGTGCCAGCAGCTCCGTGGACCCTAGCGGGCATTTCTCCTACAATGAGCAGTTCTTC. Its protein is CASSSVDPSGHFSYNEQFF. The chain has TRBV7-9 and TRBJ2-1, with TRBD2 matching 8 bases. Germline loops: CDR1 SEHNR, CDR2 FQNEAQ (reference sequence). V was pared by 4 bases and J by 0 bases, with 14 bases of the junction left unmatched. The CDR3 contains 19 residues.

This chain connects TRBV5-1 to TRBJ2-7; 7 bases map to TRBD2. CDR3 length: 15 residues. Germline assignment: CDR1 SGHRS and CDR2 YFSETQ. Trimming at V came to 5 bases and at J to 0 bases, leaving 8 bases not matched to a gene. The CDR3 protein is CASSTNLAGSYEQYF. Written as DNA, the CDR3 is TGCGCCAGCAGTACTAACTTAGCGGGCTCCTACGAGCAGTACTTC.

The chain employs TRBV9 and TRBJ1-3; no clear D. Looked up from germline, CDR1 is SGDLS and CDR2 is YYNGEE. The CDR3 has 12 residues. V shed 7 bases and J shed 0 bases, with 5 bases lying between them. The CDR3 DNA sequence: TGTGCCAGCCGGGACTCTGGAAACACCATATATTTT. Translated: CASRDSGNTIYF.

V gene TRBV7-8 combines with J gene TRBJ2-1, with unresolved D. With 3 bases removed from V and 5 bases from J, the gap between germline ends came to 20 bases. Germline CDR1 reads SGHVS; CDR2 reads FQNEAQ. The CDR3 spans 17 residues. This CDR3 reads CASSFYLPLMEDNEQFF. CDR3 bases: TGTGCCAGCAGCTTTTACCTGCCTCTCATGGAAGACAATGAGCAGTTCTTC.

The gene calls are TRBV27 and TRBJ2-5; no clear D. CDR1 and CDR2 (germline): MNHEY, SMNVEV (reference sequence). This CDR3 comprises 14 residues. V was trimmed by 2 bases and J by 5 bases, leaving 12 bases between them. Here the CDR3 reads CASSLSFPAETQYF. The CDR3 DNA is TGTGCCAGCAGTTTAAGCTTCCCGGCGGAGACCCAGTACTTC.

V usage is TRBV19 and J usage is TRBJ2-1, with TRBD2 matching over 7 bases. J gave up 9 bases and V 1 base, and 6 bases lay outside the gene matches. The CDR3 has 14 residues. In germline, CDR1 is LNHDA, CDR2 SQIVND (reference sequence). The CDR3 reads CASSIAGGMSEQFF. The CDR3 bases are TGTGCCAGTAGTATAGCGGGAGGAATGAGTGAGCAGTTCTTC.

This chain uses TRBV27 with TRBJ2-1; 13 bases are shared with TRBD2. With V trimmed by 10 bases and J by 9 bases, 21 bases remained unmatched. Per germline, CDR1 MNHEY and CDR2 SMNVEV (reference sequence). CDR3 length: 18 amino acids. CDR3 DNA: TGTGCCACTCTAACTAGGACTAGCGGGAGTGGGTTATTTGGTGAGCAGTTCTTC. Amino acid sequence: CATLTRTSGSGLFGEQFF.

V usage is TRBV5-8 and J usage is TRBJ1-4, with D hard to call. The CDR3 has 16 residues. V lost 5 bases, J lost 0 bases, and 14 bases lay in between. The V gene's germline CDR1 is SGHTS and CDR2 YDEGEE. The CDR3 reads CASSYAAETTNEKLFF. The CDR3, as DNA: TGTGCCAGCAGTTATGCGGCGGAGACAACTAATGAAAAACTGTTTTTT.

This rearrangement joins TRBV7-9 to TRBJ2-3; D uncertain. Germline lookup yields CDR1 SEHNR and CDR2 FQNEAQ (reference sequence). Trimming shortened V by 1 base and J by 7 bases, and 12 bases separated the two germline ends. CDR3 length: 14 amino acids. The CDR3 nucleotides are TGTGCCAGCAGCTTAGGTAGCCCTGTACATACGCAGTATTTT. This gives the protein CASSLGSPVHTQYF.

V and J are TRBV9 and TRBJ2-1; D is ambiguous. The CDR3 contains 12 residues. V lost 0 bases, J lost 9 bases, and 7 bases lay in between. Germline V gene sequence: CDR1 SGDLS, CDR2 YYNGEE. CDR3 bases: TGTGCCAGCAGCGTAGTAAGTAGTGAGCAGTTCTTC. Translation: CASSVVSSEQFF.

This chain uses TRBV9 with TRBJ2-7; 11 nucleotides agree with TRBD1. The V and J ends lost 3 bases and 4 bases, in that order; junction bases with no gene match: 6. The CDR3 runs to 15 residues. Germline loops: CDR1 SGDLS, CDR2 YYNGEE. CDR3 in amino acids: CASSASGQGAYEQYF. DNA of the CDR3: TGTGCCAGCAGCGCCTCTGGACAGGGGGCTTACGAGCAGTACTTC. The variable domain in full, with the rest retrieved from reference TRBV9 and TRBJ2-7, is DSGVTQTPKHLITATGQRVTLRCSPRSGDLSVYWYQQSLDQGLQFLIQYYNGEERAKGNILERFSAQQFPDLHSELNLSSLELGDSALYFCASSASGQGAYEQYFGPGTRLTVT.

The rearrangement links TRBV5-6 to TRBJ1-3; D uncertain. The CDR3 is 15 residues long. The germline V and J ends were trimmed by 0 bases and 0 bases, with 7 bases remaining between them. Germline V lookup: CDR1 SGHDT, CDR2 YYEEEE. The CDR3 coding sequence is TGTGCCAGCAGCTTGGGGGGAGACTCTGGAAACACCATATATTTT. It translates to CASSLGGDSGNTIYF.

The sample holds a few counts of this clone. V and J are TRBV4-3 and TRBJ2-3; 10 nucleotides line up with TRBD1. The CDR3 is 17 amino acids. Germline loops: CDR1 LGHNA, CDR2 YSLEER. V shed 0 bases, J shed 4 bases, and the junction held 7 bases outside the gene matches. CDR3 sequence: CASSQDLDRGRADTQYF. CDR3 sequence (DNA): TGCGCCAGCAGCCAAGATCTTGACAGGGGGCGGGCAGATACGCAGTATTTT.

The chain couples TRBV11-2 to TRBJ2-7; D uncertain. This CDR3 has 15 residues. Germline V gives CDR1 SGHAT, CDR2 FQNNGV. Deletions cut 5 bases from V and 2 bases from J, with 16 bases between. CDR3 bases: TGTGCCAGCAGCCCCCGCTCTTCTACGGCCTACGAGCAGTACTTC. It yields the protein CASSPRSSTAYEQYF. Based on the CDR3 plus reference TRBV11-2 and TRBJ2-7, the full variable domain is EAGVAQSPRYKIIEKRQSVAFWCNPISGHATLYWYQQILGQGPKLLIQFQNNGVVDDSQLPKDRFSAERLKGVDSTLKIQPAKLEDSAVYLCASSPRSSTAYEQYFGPGTRLTVT.

The genes are TRBV19 and TRBJ1-2; D remains unclear. The V and J ends lost 3 bases and 4 bases respectively, with 12 bases between them. Per the germline V gene, CDR1 is LNHDA and CDR2 is SQIVND (reference sequence). CDR3 length: 14 amino acids. The CDR3 spells CASSIGPRLYGYTF. The CDR3 DNA reads as TGTGCCAGTAGTATTGGTCCGAGACTCTATGGCTACACCTTC.

J is TRBJ2-7 and V is TRBV13; possible D gene TRBD2, 5 bases. The CDR3 extends over 14 amino acids. CDR1 PRHDT and CDR2 FYEKMQ come from the germline V gene (reference sequence). V lost 3 bases to trimming and J lost 2 bases, with 11 bases between them. The CDR3 DNA sequence: TGTGCCAGCAGCTTCCGGACGGGGACCTACGAGCAGTACTTC. Its protein is CASSFRTGTYEQYF.

The CDR3 DNA reads TGTGCCAGCAGCGTAGGTAGCGGGAGGGGCTACAATGAGCAGTTCTTC. Its translation: CASSVGSGRGYNEQFF. The J gene is TRBJ2-1, the V gene TRBV9, with 11 bases identical to TRBD2. The CDR3 sequence is 16 residues long. The germline V gene has CDR1 SGDLS and CDR2 YYNGEE. V shed 0 bases, J shed 3 bases, and the junction held 2 bases outside the gene matches.

V usage is TRBV27 and J usage is TRBJ2-7; 9 bases align to TRBD1. In germline, CDR1 is MNHEY, CDR2 SMNVEV (reference sequence). The CDR3 covers 14 residues. With V trimmed by 4 bases and J by 3 bases, 4 bases remained unmatched. The CDR3 DNA sequence: TGTGCCAGCAGTTCGTCGACAGGGGGCTACGAGCAGTACTTC. This translates into CASSSSTGGYEQYF.

This chain joins TRBV10-3 and TRBJ1-1, with a weak D call TRBD1 (6 bases). The V gene's germline CDR1 is ENHRY and CDR2 SYGVKD. Trimming cost V 0 bases and J 5 bases, with 19 bases left between them. This CDR3 is built from 17 residues. The CDR3 DNA reads as TGTGCCATCAGTGAGTCTATTACGACAGGCCCGGAAACTGAAGCTTTCTTT. This gives the protein CAISESITTGPETEAFF.

The chain recombines TRBV27 with TRBJ2-7; 9 nucleotides line up with TRBD2. Germline-derived CDR1 and CDR2 are MNHEY and SMNVEV (reference sequence). The V segment lost 4 bases and the J segment 3 bases; nucleotides outside the gene matches: 7. This CDR3 has 15 amino acids. Here the CDR3 reads CASSSGGLANYEQYF. The CDR3 DNA follows: TGTGCCAGCAGTTCAGGGGGACTAGCCAACTACGAGCAGTACTTC.

The rearrangement links TRBV29-1 to TRBJ2-2, with 8 bases matching TRBD2. V lost 0 bases to trimming and J lost 2 bases; unmatched junction nucleotides: 8. The CDR3 runs to 17 residues. CDR1 and CDR2 (germline): SQVTM, ANQGSEA. The DNA for the CDR3 is TGCAGCGTTGAAGATTATCAAACTAGCGGAAACACCGGGGAGCTGTTTTTT. Translation gives CSVEDYQTSGNTGELFF.

The chain is built from TRBV6-5 and TRBJ2-1; D is undetermined. The germline V gene has CDR1 MNHEY and CDR2 SVGAGI. V was shortened by 3 bases and J by 6 bases, with 15 bases between the two germline ends. The CDR3 totals 15 residues. CDR3 in DNA: TGTGCCAGCAGTTATGGCCTTTTGTGGGCCAATGAGCAGTTCTTC. Protein sequence: CASSYGLLWANEQFF.

The chain has TRBV10-1 and TRBJ2-7, with 9 bases aligning to TRBD2. Germline V lookup: CDR1 WNHNN, CDR2 SYGVQD (reference sequence). The junction had 16 bases not matched to a gene; V was cut back by 2 bases and J by 2 bases. The CDR3 covers 19 residues. The CDR3 spells CASSETPTASGDNPYEQYF. The CDR3 DNA sequence: TGCGCCAGCAGTGAGACTCCTACGGCTAGCGGGGATAACCCCTACGAGCAGTACTTC.

The chain is built from TRBV7-9 and TRBJ2-2; TRBD2 is a possible D gene (5 bases). The CDR3 runs 15 residues. Germline V lookup: CDR1 SEHNR, CDR2 FQNEAQ (reference sequence). V lost 3 bases and J lost 6, with 14 bases in between. The CDR3 DNA follows: TGTGCCAGCAGCTTCACCACTAGTATTCCCGGGGAGCTGTTTTTT. Encoded protein: CASSFTTSIPGELFF.

The rearrangement uses TRBV15 and TRBJ1-5, with D uncertain. The CDR3 totals 13 residues. V gave up 6 bases and J gave up 0 bases, with 6 bases separating them. The germline V gene has CDR1 LNHNV and CDR2 YYDKDF (reference sequence). The CDR3 DNA is TGTGCCACCAGATCCGATAGCAATCAGCCCCAGCATTTT. Translated: CATRSDSNQPQHF.